The 16 T cell receptor beta chains presented below share a single source sample, sequenced in a study of blood T cell repertoires in COVID-19. Sequencing used immunoSEQ multiplex PCR; TCRdb keeps in-frame clones, though not all of them. The sample carries 65,000 to 85,000 clones, roughly 89% recorded once. Material: peripheral blood. The receptors shown here come from a man aged 45-65 years with active COVID-19.

This chain uses TRBV4-2 with TRBJ1-4; D perhaps matches TRBD1 (5 bases). The CDR3 has 14 amino acids. CDR1 is LGHNA, CDR2 YNFKEQ, per germline. V lost 1 base and J lost 6, with 9 bases in between. For the CDR3, the DNA is TGTGCCAGCAGCCAAGGGGGCAGGGATGAAAAACTGTTTTTT. Translated, it gives CASSQGGRDEKLFF.

This clone turned up a few times. This chain joins TRBV5-1 and TRBJ2-3, with 11 bases identical to TRBD2. Germline loops: CDR1 SGHRS, CDR2 YFSETQ. V lost 0 bases and J lost 0; bases outside the gene matches: 6. The CDR3 has 18 residues. The CDR3 loop reads CASSLGGTSGVSTDTQYF. The CDR3 DNA is TGCGCCAGCAGCTTGGGTGGGACTAGCGGAGTGAGCACAGATACGCAGTATTTT.

This sequence joins TRBV7-2 and TRBJ2-5; the D gene is possibly TRBD2 (7 bases). This CDR3 has 15 residues. Germline V gene data show CDR1 as SGHTA and CDR2 as FQGNSA. Trimming pared 8 bases from V and 2 bases from J, leaving 18 bases between. The CDR3: CASPAREGTQETQYF. The CDR3 DNA reads TGTGCCAGCCCTGCTAGGGAGGGGACACAAGAGACCCAGTACTTC.

The rearrangement links TRBV4-1 to TRBJ2-6; 10 positions match TRBD1. V trimming: 4 bases; J trimming: 1 base; junction bases outside the gene matches: 4. The CDR3 totals 17 residues. Germline-derived CDR1 and CDR2 are MGHRA and YSYEKL. This CDR3 is CASSLGDRGSGANVLTF. In DNA, the CDR3 is TGCGCCAGCAGCCTGGGGGACAGGGGATCTGGGGCCAACGTCCTGACTTTC.

The J gene is TRBJ2-5, the V gene TRBV6-2 or TRBV6-3; 7 nucleotides match TRBD2. The germline V gene has CDR1 MNHEY and CDR2 SVGEGT. The CDR3 runs 16 residues. V gave up 2 bases and J gave up 1 base; unmatched junction bases: 7. CDR3 region: CASSYVAGEVQETQYF. The CDR3 DNA reads as TGTGCCAGCAGTTACGTGGCGGGGGAGGTCCAAGAGACCCAGTACTTC.

The V call is TRBV7-8, the J call TRBJ1-4; D is ambiguous. The V and J ends lost 3 bases and 8 bases respectively, with 4 bases between them. Germline loops: CDR1 SGHVS, CDR2 FQNEAQ. The CDR3 sequence is 11 residues long. In nucleotides, the CDR3 is TGTGCCAGCAGCTTGCAGGAAAAACTGTTTTTT. Encoded protein: CASSLQEKLFF.

The chain combines TRBV10-3 with TRBJ2-3; D not certain. Trimming pared 0 bases from V and 7 bases from J, leaving 5 bases between. CDR3 length equals 12 residues. CDR1 and CDR2 (germline): ENHRY, SYGVKD. The CDR3 region has the DNA TGTGCCATCAGTGAGTCACTTAATACGCAGTATTTT. It codes for CAISESLNTQYF.

The chain joins TRBV29-1 to TRBJ1-2; D might be TRBD1 (6 bases). The CDR3 contains 16 residues. Germline assignment: CDR1 SQVTM and CDR2 ANQGSEA. V lost 3 bases and J 3 bases, leaving 20 bases between the germline ends. In DNA form, the CDR3 reads TGCAGCGTTGACCGGACAGCCCAAGGGGGGGACTATGGCTACACCTTC. Translated: CSVDRTAQGGDYGYTF.

V and J are TRBV9 and TRBJ1-1; TRBD1 might be the D (6 bases). The V end lost 4 bases, the J end lost 4 bases, and 17 bases lay between the germline ends. The CDR3 loop spans 15 amino acids. CDR1 is SGDLS, CDR2 YYNGEE, per germline. The CDR3 DNA follows: TGTGCCAGCAGCACGGGGGCAGGCGGGGGCACTGAAGCTTTCTTT. It is translated as CASSTGAGGGTEAFF.

The V and J genes are TRBV7-6 and TRBJ1-1; D might be TRBD1 (5 bases). Trimming left V 4 bases short and J 5 bases short, with 17 bases between. This CDR3 has 15 residues. Looked up from germline, CDR1 is SGHVS and CDR2 is FNYEAQ. The CDR3 here is CASSSPGTGGTEAFF. In nucleotides, the CDR3 is TGTGCCAGCAGCTCGCCCGGGACGGGGGGTACTGAAGCTTTCTTT.

The rearrangement links TRBV3-1 (or the pseudogene TRBV3-2) to TRBJ1-4; 12 nucleotides line up with TRBD1. J was trimmed by 8 bases and V by 3 bases; bases with no gene match: 4. Per germline, CDR1 LGHDT and CDR2 YNNKEL (reference sequence). This CDR3 has 15 residues. The CDR3 DNA is TGTGCCAGCAGCCAGACCGGGACAGGGGGCGAAAAACTGTTTTTT. Protein: CASSQTGTGGEKLFF.

The chain joins TRBV10-1 to TRBJ1-5, with D uncertain. CDR1 WNHNN and CDR2 SYGVQD come from the germline V gene (reference sequence). V lost 10 bases and J lost 2, with 15 bases in between. The CDR3 sequence is 14 residues long. In DNA form, the CDR3 reads TGCGCCACCTGTAGACCGGGAGGCAATCAGCCCCAGCATTTT. It codes for CATCRPGGNQPQHF.

The V gene is TRBV7-9, the J gene TRBJ1-6; 7 nucleotides agree with TRBD1. Looked up from germline, CDR1 is SEHNR and CDR2 is FQNEAQ (reference sequence). With 6 bases clipped from V and 1 base from J, the junction kept 12 bases outside the gene matches. The CDR3 is made up of 18 amino acids. CDR3: CASRNTGVVGSYNSPLHF. CDR3 DNA sequence: TGTGCCAGCAGAAATACAGGGGTGGTCGGGTCCTATAATTCACCCCTCCACTTT. The entire variable domain, with the rest obtained from reference TRBV7-9 and TRBJ1-6, is as follows: DTGVSQNPRHKITKRGQNVTFRCDPISEHNRLYWYRQTLGQGPEFLTYFQNEAQLEKSRLLSDRFSAERPKGSFSTLEIQRTEQGDSAMYLCASRNTGVVGSYNSPLHFGNGTRLTVT.

The CDR3 nucleotides are TGTGCCAGCAGCCCGCATGGACTAGCGGAATACTCTGGGGCCAACGTCCTGACTTTC. Translation gives CASSPHGLAEYSGANVLTF. V and J are TRBV7-9 and TRBJ2-6; 10 bases line up with TRBD2. Unmatched junction bases numbered 10, after V lost 5 bases and J lost 0 bases. The CDR3 has 19 residues. The germline gives CDR1 SEHNR, CDR2 FQNEAQ (reference sequence).

The chain is built from TRBV15 and TRBJ2-2, with D perhaps TRBD2 (5 bases). Trimming took off 1 base at V and 7 bases at J, with 10 bases between the two ends. The CDR3 totals 14 residues. Germline V gene sequence: CDR1 LNHNV, CDR2 YYDKDF (reference sequence). The CDR3 DNA reads TGTGCCACCAGCAGAGCGGGGTTAGGCGGGGAGCTGTTTTTT. Translation gives CATSRAGLGGELFF.

The rearrangement uses TRBV4-3 and TRBJ2-3, with a weak D call TRBD2 (6 bases). Trimming shortened V by 0 bases and J by 3 bases, and 10 bases separated the two germline ends. Per the germline V gene, CDR1 is LGHNA and CDR2 is YSLEER. The CDR3 spans 15 residues. This CDR3 is CASSQDSGPTDTQYF. In DNA, the CDR3 is TGCGCCAGCAGCCAAGATAGCGGCCCGACAGATACGCAGTATTTT.